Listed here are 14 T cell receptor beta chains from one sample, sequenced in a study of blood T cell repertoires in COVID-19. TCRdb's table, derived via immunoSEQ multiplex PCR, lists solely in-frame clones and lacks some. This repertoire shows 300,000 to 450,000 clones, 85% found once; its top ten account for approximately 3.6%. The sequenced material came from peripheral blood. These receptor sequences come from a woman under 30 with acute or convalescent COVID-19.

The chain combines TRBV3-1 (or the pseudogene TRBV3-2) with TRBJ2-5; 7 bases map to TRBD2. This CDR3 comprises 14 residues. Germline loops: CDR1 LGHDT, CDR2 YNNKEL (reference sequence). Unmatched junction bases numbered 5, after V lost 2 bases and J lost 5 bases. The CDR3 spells CASSQRQGGETQYF. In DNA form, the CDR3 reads TGTGCCAGCAGCCAACGTCAGGGAGGGGAGACCCAGTACTTC.

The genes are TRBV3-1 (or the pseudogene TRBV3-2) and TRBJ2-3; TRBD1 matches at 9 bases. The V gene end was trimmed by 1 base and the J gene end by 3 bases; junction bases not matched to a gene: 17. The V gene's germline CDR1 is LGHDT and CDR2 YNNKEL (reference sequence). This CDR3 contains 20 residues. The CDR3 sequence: CASSQVWTGAPGESTDTQYF. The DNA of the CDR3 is TGTGCCAGCAGCCAAGTCTGGACAGGGGCGCCGGGGGAGTCGACAGATACGCAGTATTTT.

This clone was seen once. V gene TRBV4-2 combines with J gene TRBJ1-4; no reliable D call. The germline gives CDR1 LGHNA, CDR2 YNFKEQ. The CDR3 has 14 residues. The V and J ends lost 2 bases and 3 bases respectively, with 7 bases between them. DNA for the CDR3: TGTGCCAGCAGCCAAAGTCAGGCTAATGAAAAACTGTTTTTT. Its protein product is CASSQSQANEKLFF.

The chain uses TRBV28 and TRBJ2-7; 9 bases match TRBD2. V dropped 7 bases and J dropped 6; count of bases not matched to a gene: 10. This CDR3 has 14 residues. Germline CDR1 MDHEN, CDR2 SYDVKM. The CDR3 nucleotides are TGTGCCAGCACCAATAGCGGGAGTCGTGGCGAGCAGTACTTC. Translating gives CASTNSGSRGEQYF.

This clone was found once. The CDR3 loop is CASSIWSEVGANVLTF. DNA of the CDR3: TGTGCCAGTAGTATCTGGAGTGAGGTTGGGGCCAACGTCCTGACTTTC. J is TRBJ2-6 and V is TRBV19; no definite D call. The germline V and J ends were trimmed by 3 bases and 3 bases, with 12 bases remaining between them. Germline CDR1 reads LNHDA; CDR2 reads SQIVND (reference sequence). The CDR3 spans 16 residues.

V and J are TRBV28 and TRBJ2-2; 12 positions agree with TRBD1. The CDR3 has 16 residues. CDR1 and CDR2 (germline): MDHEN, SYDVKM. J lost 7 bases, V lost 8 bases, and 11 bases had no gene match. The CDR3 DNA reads TGTGCCAGCGTCAACTTGGGACAGGGGGCAAGCGGGGAGCTGTTTTTT. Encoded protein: CASVNLGQGASGELFF.

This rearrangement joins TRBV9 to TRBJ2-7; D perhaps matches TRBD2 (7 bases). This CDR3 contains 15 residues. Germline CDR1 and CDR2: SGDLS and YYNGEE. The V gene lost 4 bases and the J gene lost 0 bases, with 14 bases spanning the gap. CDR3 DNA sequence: TGTGCCAGCAGCCAGAGGGGGGGGCCCTCCTACGAGCAGTACTTC. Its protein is CASSQRGGPSYEQYF.

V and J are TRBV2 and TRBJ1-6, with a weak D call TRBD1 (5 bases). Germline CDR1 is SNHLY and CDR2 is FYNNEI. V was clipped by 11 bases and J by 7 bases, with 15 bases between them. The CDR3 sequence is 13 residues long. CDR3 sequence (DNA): TGTGCCGGAAAGGGGTTAGGGAATTCACCCCTCCACTTT. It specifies CAGKGLGNSPLHF.

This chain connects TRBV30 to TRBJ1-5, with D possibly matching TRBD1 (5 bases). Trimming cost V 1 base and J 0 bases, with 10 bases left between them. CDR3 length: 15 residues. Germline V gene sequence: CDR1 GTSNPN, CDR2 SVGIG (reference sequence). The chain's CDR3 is CAWSGGGGSNQPQHF. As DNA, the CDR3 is TGTGCCTGGAGTGGCGGGGGAGGTAGCAATCAGCCCCAGCATTTT.

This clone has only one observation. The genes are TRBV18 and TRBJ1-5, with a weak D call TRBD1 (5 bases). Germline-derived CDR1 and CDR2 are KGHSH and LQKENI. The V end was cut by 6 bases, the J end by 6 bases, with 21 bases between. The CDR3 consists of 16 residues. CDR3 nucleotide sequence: TGTGCCAGCTCTCCGACCCAGCAAGGGGTAGGTCAGCCCCAGCATTTT. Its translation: CASSPTQQGVGQPQHF.

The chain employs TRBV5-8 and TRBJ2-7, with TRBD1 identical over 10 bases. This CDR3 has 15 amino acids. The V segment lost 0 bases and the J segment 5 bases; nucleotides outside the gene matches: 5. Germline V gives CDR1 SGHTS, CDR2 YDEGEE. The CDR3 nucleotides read TGTGCCAGCAGCTTGGTGGGGACAGGGGTCAACGAGCAGTACTTC. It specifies CASSLVGTGVNEQYF.

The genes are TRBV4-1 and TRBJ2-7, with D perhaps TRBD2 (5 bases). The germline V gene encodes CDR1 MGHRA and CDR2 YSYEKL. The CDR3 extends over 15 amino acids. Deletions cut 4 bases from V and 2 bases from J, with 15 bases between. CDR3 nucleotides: TGCGCCAGCAGCCCCCACGCGGGTGGGGCCTACGAGCAGTACTTC. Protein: CASSPHAGGAYEQYF.

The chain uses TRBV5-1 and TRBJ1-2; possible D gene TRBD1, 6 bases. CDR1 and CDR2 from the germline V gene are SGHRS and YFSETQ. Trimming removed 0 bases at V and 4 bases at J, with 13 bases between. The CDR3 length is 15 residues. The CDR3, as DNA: TGCGCCAGCAGCTTGGCTCCCGGACAGTCCTATGGCTACACCTTC. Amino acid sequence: CASSLAPGQSYGYTF.

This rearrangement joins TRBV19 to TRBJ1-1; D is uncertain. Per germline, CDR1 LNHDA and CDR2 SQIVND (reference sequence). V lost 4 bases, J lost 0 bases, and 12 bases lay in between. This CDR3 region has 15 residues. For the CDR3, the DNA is TGTGCCAGTAGTAACTCGAGAGGGTTGAACACTGAAGCTTTCTTT. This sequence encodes CASSNSRGLNTEAFF.